The 21 T cell receptor beta chains listed next were all sequenced from one sample in a study of molecular identifiers for immune sequencing clone quantification. TCRdb passed the PCR reads through MiXCR, listing each CDR3 protein once. The sample yields approximately 630,000 distinct CDR3 sequences, 25% seen once. Sequencing was performed on naive CD8+ T cells from blood, with Jurkat cell RNA spiked in. Subset specified: FACS-sorted CD8+CD4-CCR7+CD45RA+ naive T cells. These receptors all come from a human donor in good health. Some libraries in this study had Jurkat cell RNA spiked in.

The chain carries TRBV28 and TRBJ1-5; D not certain. This CDR3 is built from 14 residues. The V gene's germline CDR1 is MDHEN and CDR2 SYDVKM. The V end was cut by 2 bases, the J end by 4 bases, with 9 bases between. The CDR3 sequence: CASSLGLRNQPQHF. CDR3 nucleotides: TGTGCCAGCAGTTTAGGGTTGAGAAATCAGCCCCAGCATTTT.

Comments on this clonotype: The missing conserved phenylalanine or tryptophan at the end of this CDR3 makes a read error likely. This chain links TRBV7-9 with TRBJ2-2; no definite D call. The V gene lost 5 bases and the J gene lost 7 bases, with 17 bases spanning the gap. Germline V gene lookup returns CDR1 SEHNR and CDR2 FQNEAQ (reference sequence). CDR3 length equals 15 residues. The CDR3 loop reads CASSPTTPGSGELFS. Written as DNA, the CDR3 is TGTGCCAGCAGCCCGACGACCCCCGGAAGCGGGGAGCTGTTTTCT.

In this sample, this clonotype turned up many times. The V gene is TRBV29-1, the J gene TRBJ2-2; 7 positions agree with TRBD2. Germline lookup yields CDR1 SQVTM and CDR2 ANQGSEA. Trimming at V came to 4 bases and at J to 0 bases, leaving 5 bases not matched to a gene. The CDR3 runs to 15 residues. The CDR3 protein is CSVGPSGPNTGELFF. The CDR3 region has the DNA TGCAGCGTTGGACCTAGCGGTCCGAACACCGGGGAGCTGTTTTTT.

This clonotype was counted between two and nine times. This chain connects TRBV16 to TRBJ2-7, with 11 bases that match TRBD1. The CDR3 is made up of 14 amino acids. The V gene end was trimmed by 2 bases and the J gene end by 5 bases; junction bases not matched to a gene: 2. Germline V lookup: CDR1 KGHSY, CDR2 FQNENV. This chain's CDR3 is CASSQRTGGHEQYF. In nucleotides, the CDR3 is TGTGCCAGCAGCCAAAGGACAGGGGGCCACGAGCAGTACTTC. Full variable domain (rest looked up from reference TRBV16 and TRBJ2-7): GEEVAQTPKHLVRGEGQKAKLYCAPIKGHSYVFWYQQVLKNEFKFLISFQNENVFDETGMPKERFSAKCLPNSPCSLEIQATKLEDSAVYFCASSQRTGGHEQYFGPGTRLTVT.

At least ten counts were recorded for this clonotype. V and J are TRBV27 and TRBJ2-7; possible D gene TRBD2, 6 bases. The CDR3 covers 12 residues. Trimming left V 6 bases short and J 3 bases short, with 9 bases between. Germline values: CDR1 MNHEY, CDR2 SMNVEV (reference sequence). CDR3 DNA sequence: TGTGCCAGCAGAGGACTAAACTACGAGCAGTACTTC. It encodes CASRGLNYEQYF.

This clonotype was picked up many times. The rearrangement uses TRBV4-3 and TRBJ2-1; D perhaps matches TRBD2 (6 bases). The V end lost 3 bases, the J end lost 4 bases, and 10 bases lay between the germline ends. CDR1 LGHNA and CDR2 YSLEER come from the germline V gene. This CDR3 has 14 residues. CDR3 loop: CASSQLASYNEQFF. The CDR3 nucleotides are TGCGCCAGCAGCCAGCTAGCGAGTTACAATGAGCAGTTCTTC.

This clonotype was observed many times. V is TRBV11-2 and J is TRBJ2-7; D not resolved. Germline CDR1 SGHAT, CDR2 FQNNGV. Between the trimmed V and J ends, which lost 3 bases and 5 bases, there was a span of 20 bases. This CDR3 contains 16 residues. The CDR3 nucleotides are TGTGCCAGCAGCTTTCCTTCTGGGGTGCGCGGCGACGAGCAGTACTTC. Protein product: CASSFPSGVRGDEQYF.

About this clonotype: This sequence may be a read error, since a much larger clone differs from it by one base. The chain has TRBV7-9 and TRBJ1-1; D possibly corresponds to TRBD1 (5 bases). CDR3 size: 13 residues. Germline assignment: CDR1 SEHNR and CDR2 FQNEAQ (reference sequence). The V and J ends lost 1 base and 10 bases respectively, with 13 bases between them. As DNA, the CDR3 is TGTGCCAGCAGCTTAGTAGGGGAAATAGTAGCTTTCTTT. Residues: CASSLVGEIVAFF.

The J gene is TRBJ2-7, the V gene TRBV30; TRBD1 aligns across 7 bases. J was trimmed by 2 bases and V by 1 base; bases with no gene match: 11. Germline assignment: CDR1 GTSNPN and CDR2 SVGIG (reference sequence). CDR3 length: 16 residues. The CDR3: CAWSEQGLQQPYEQYF. CDR3 DNA: TGTGCCTGGAGTGAACAGGGGCTCCAACAACCCTACGAGCAGTACTTC.

In this sample, this clonotype turned up many times. V is TRBV20-1 and J is TRBJ2-2; a possible D gene is TRBD2 (5 bases). The CDR3 runs to 15 residues. The germline CDR1 and CDR2 sequences are DFQATT and SNEGSKA (reference sequence). Trimming removed 0 bases at V and 2 bases at J, with 10 bases between. CDR3: CSARDPGRNTGELFF. CDR3 DNA sequence: TGCAGTGCTAGAGATCCGGGGAGAAACACCGGGGAGCTGTTTTTT.

This clonotype was recorded a few times. The V call is TRBV6-2 or TRBV6-3, the J call TRBJ1-1; D is perhaps TRBD1 (5 bases). This CDR3 region has 16 residues. V lost 2 bases and J lost 6, with 19 bases in between. Germline CDR1 and CDR2: MNHEY and SVGEGT. The CDR3 region is CASSYPLGGFGAEAFF. The CDR3 DNA reads as TGTGCCAGCAGTTACCCCTTGGGGGGATTTGGGGCTGAAGCTTTCTTT.

This clonotype has more than one count but fewer than ten. J is TRBJ2-7 and V is TRBV29-1; 8 nucleotides agree with TRBD2. J lost 2 bases, V lost 0 bases, and 9 bases had no gene match. This CDR3 is built from 16 residues. Germline V gene data show CDR1 as SQVTM and CDR2 as ANQGSEA. CDR3 nucleotide sequence: TGCAGCGTTGAAGATCGATCGACTAGCGCCACCTACGAGCAGTACTTC. Its translation is CSVEDRSTSATYEQYF.

Details on this clonotype: A much larger clonotype is one base distant, so this may be a read error. The chain couples TRBV4-2 to TRBJ1-1; D may be TRBD1 (5 bases). The CDR3 extends over 15 amino acids. Germline CDR1 LGHNA, CDR2 YNFKEQ. The CDR3 here is CASSQEGRSNSEAFF. The CDR3 bases are TGTGCCAGCAGCCAGGAGGGACGGTCGAACTCTGAAGCTTTCTTT.

This clonotype was counted at least ten times. The CDR3 reads CASSYSGRNQPQHF. In DNA form, the CDR3 reads TGTGCCAGCAGTTACTCGGGGAGGAATCAGCCCCAGCATTTT. The chain joins TRBV6-5 to TRBJ1-5; D call uncertain. Trimming left V 0 bases short and J 4 bases short, with 7 bases between. The germline CDR1 and CDR2 sequences are MNHEY and SVGAGI. This CDR3 contains 14 residues.

This clonotype was seen a few times. V usage is TRBV19 and J usage is TRBJ2-5, with D possibly called TRBD1 or TRBD2 (5 bases each). Deletions cut 10 bases from V and 1 base from J, with 10 bases between. CDR1 is LNHDA, CDR2 SQIVND, per germline (reference sequence). This CDR3 contains 12 residues. The CDR3, as DNA: TGTGCCACATCCGGGACCCAAGAGACCCAGTACTTC. Protein sequence: CATSGTQETQYF.

This clonotype was seen ten or more times. The rearrangement uses TRBV7-9 and TRBJ2-1, with D perhaps TRBD1 or TRBD2 (5 bases each). With 5 bases removed from V and 2 bases from J, the gap between germline ends came to 16 bases. The CDR3 is made up of 16 amino acids. Germline values: CDR1 SEHNR, CDR2 FQNEAQ (reference sequence). The CDR3 here is CASSHPERGPYNEQFF. The CDR3 DNA reads as TGTGCCAGCAGCCATCCAGAACGGGGACCCTACAATGAGCAGTTCTTC.

This clonotype was seen ten or more times. The gene calls are TRBV12-3 or TRBV12-4 and TRBJ1-5; 7 bases line up with TRBD1. The J segment lost 9 bases and the V segment lost 5 bases, leaving 10 bases of the junction unmatched. The CDR3 is made up of 14 amino acids. CDR3 bases: TGTGCCAGCAGTAAGCCGGGACAGAGGTGGCCCCAGCATTTT. Translated: CASSKPGQRWPQHF.

Comments on this clonotype: A much larger clone is a single base away; this may be a read error. The chain carries TRBV19 and TRBJ1-4; 7 bases agree with TRBD1. The V gene's germline CDR1 is LNHDA and CDR2 SQIVND (reference sequence). The CDR3 length is 13 residues. The V gene end was trimmed by 7 bases and the J gene end by 2 bases; junction bases not matched to a gene: 1. CDR3 residues: CASMDRTNEKLFF. The DNA for the CDR3 is TGTGCCAGTATGGACAGGACTAATGAAAAACTGTTTTTT.

This clonotype was observed at least ten times. V and J are TRBV27 and TRBJ2-6; D possibly corresponds to TRBD1 (6 bases). The CDR3 contains 15 residues. Trimming left V 5 bases short and J 2 bases short, with 10 bases between. The germline V gene encodes CDR1 MNHEY and CDR2 SMNVEV (reference sequence). DNA for the CDR3: TGTGCCAGCAGTATATGGACAGCTGGGGCCAACGTCCTGACTTTC. As protein: CASSIWTAGANVLTF.

The V call is TRBV7-8, the J call TRBJ2-1, with D possibly being TRBD1 (5 bases). V lost 5 bases and J lost 5, with 10 bases in between. The CDR3 contains 13 residues. Germline CDR1 is SGHVS and CDR2 is FQNEAQ. The CDR3 DNA reads TGTGCCAGCAGCCCACCCAGGGACAATGAGCAGTTCTTC. This translates into CASSPPRDNEQFF.

Notes on this clonotype: Being one base from a much bigger clone, this may be a read error. The chain links TRBV20-1 to TRBJ2-7; D might be TRBD2 (6 bases). The V end was cut by 0 bases, the J end by 3 bases, with 24 bases between. The CDR3 spans 18 residues. The germline V gene encodes CDR1 DFQATT and CDR2 SNEGSKA (reference sequence). CDR3 residues: CSARDQGRSGSSFYEQYF. The CDR3 bases are TGCAGTGCTAGAGATCAGGGTCGAAGCGGGTCGAGCTTCTACGAGCAGTACTTC.